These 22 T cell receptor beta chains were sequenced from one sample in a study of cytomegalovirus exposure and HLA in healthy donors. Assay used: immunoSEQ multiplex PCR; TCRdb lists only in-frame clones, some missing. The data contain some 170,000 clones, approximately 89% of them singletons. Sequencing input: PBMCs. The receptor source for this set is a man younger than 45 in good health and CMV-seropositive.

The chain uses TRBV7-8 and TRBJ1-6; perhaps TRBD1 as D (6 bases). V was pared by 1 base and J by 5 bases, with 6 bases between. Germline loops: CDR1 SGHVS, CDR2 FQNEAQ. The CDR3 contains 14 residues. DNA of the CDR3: TGTGCCAGCAGCTTAGACAGGGATAATTCACCCCTCCACTTT. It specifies CASSLDRDNSPLHF.

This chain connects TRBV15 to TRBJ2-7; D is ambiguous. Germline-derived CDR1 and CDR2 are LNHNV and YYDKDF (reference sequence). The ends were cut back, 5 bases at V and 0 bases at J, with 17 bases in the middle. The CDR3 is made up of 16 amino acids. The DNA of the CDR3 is TGTGCCACCAGCTCCGTGTCAGGACCAAGCTCCTACGAGCAGTACTTC. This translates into CATSSVSGPSSYEQYF.

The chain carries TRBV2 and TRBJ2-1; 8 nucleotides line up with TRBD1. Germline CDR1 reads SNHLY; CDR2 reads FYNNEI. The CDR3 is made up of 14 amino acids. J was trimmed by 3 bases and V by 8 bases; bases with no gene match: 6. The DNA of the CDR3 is TGTGCCAGCCGACCCGGGACAGGCTACAATGAGCAGTTCTTC. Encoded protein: CASRPGTGYNEQFF.

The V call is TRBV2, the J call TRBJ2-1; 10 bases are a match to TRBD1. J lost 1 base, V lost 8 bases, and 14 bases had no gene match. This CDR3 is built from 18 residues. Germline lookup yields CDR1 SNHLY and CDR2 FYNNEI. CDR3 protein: CASRDRGPLVRSYNEQFF. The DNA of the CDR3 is TGTGCCAGCCGGGACAGGGGTCCCCTCGTTCGGTCCTACAATGAGCAGTTCTTC. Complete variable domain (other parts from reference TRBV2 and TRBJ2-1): EPEVTQTPSHQVTQMGQEVILRCVPISNHLYFYWYRQILGQKVEFLVSFYNNEISEKSEIFDDQFSVERPDGSNFTLKIRSTKLEDSAMYFCASRDRGPLVRSYNEQFFGPGTRLTVL.

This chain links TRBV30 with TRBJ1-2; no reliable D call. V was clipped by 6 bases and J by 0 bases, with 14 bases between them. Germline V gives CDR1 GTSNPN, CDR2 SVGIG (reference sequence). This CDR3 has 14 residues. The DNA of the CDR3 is TGTGCCTGCTCCGGACGGGTTTCTAACTATGGCTACACCTTC. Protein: CACSGRVSNYGYTF.

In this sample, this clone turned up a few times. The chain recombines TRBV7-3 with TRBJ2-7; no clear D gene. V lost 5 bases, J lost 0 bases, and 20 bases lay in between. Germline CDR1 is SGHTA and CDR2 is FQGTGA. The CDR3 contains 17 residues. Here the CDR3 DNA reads TGTGCCAGCAGCCAAAGATCCGGGCTACCGAGCTCCTACGAGCAGTACTTC. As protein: CASSQRSGLPSSYEQYF. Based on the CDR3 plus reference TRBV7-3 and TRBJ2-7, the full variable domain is GAGVSQTPSNKVTEKGKYVELRCDPISGHTALYWYRQSLGQGPEFLIYFQGTGAADDSGLPNDRFFAVRPEGSVSTLKIQRTERGDSAVYLCASSQRSGLPSSYEQYFGPGTRLTVT.

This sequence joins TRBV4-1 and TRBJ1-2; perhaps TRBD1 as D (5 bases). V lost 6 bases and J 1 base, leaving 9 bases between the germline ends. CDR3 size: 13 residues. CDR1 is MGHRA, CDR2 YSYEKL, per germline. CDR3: CASSPGFNYGYTF. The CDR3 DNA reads TGCGCCAGCAGTCCAGGGTTTAACTATGGCTACACCTTC.

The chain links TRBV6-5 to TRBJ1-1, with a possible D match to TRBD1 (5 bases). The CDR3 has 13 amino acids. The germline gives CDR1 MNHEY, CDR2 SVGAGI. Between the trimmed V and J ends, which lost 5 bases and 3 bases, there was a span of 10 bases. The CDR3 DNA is TGTGCCAGCAGTCTTTTAGGGGACACTGAAGCTTTCTTT. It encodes CASSLLGDTEAFF.

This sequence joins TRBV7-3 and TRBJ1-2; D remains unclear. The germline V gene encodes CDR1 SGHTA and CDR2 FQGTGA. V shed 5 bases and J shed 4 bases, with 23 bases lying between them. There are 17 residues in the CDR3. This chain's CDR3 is CASSPYSSGLLGYGYTF. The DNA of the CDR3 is TGTGCCAGCAGCCCTTACTCTAGCGGGTTATTGGGCTATGGCTACACCTTC.

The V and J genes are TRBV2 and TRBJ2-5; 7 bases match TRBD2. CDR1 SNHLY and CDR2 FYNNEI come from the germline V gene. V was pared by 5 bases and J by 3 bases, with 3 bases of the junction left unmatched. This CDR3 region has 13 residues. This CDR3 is CASSQTSKETQYF. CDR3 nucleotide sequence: TGTGCCAGCAGTCAGACTAGCAAAGAGACCCAGTACTTC.

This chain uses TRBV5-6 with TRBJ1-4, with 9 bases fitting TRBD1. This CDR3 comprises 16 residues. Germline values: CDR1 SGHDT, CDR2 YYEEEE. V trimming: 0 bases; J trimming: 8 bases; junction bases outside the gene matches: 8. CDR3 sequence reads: CASSLGIQGAREKLFF. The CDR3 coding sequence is TGTGCCAGCAGCTTGGGGATACAGGGGGCAAGGGAAAAACTGTTTTTT.

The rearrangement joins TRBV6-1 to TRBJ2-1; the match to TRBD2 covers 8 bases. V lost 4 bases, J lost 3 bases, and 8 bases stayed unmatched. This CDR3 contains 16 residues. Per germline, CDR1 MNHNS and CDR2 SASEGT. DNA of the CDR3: TGTGCCAGCAGTGCCCAAACGGGAGGGAACTACAATGAGCAGTTCTTC. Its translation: CASSAQTGGNYNEQFF.

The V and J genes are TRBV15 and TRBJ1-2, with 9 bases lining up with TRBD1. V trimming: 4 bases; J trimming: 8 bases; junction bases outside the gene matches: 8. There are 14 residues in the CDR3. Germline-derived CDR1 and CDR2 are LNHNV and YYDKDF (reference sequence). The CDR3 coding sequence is TGTGCCACCAGCACTAGGACAGGGGAGGAAGGCTACACCTTC. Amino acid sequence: CATSTRTGEEGYTF.

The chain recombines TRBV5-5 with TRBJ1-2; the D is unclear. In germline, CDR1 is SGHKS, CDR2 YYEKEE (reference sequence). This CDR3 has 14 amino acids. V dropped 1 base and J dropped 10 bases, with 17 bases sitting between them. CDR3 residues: CASSLYSAPVYYTF. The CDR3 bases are TGTGCCAGCAGCTTGTACTCAGCGCCAGTCTACTACACCTTC.

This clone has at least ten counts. The CDR3 region is CASSYGGGYYGYTF. In nucleotides, the CDR3 is TGTGCCAGCAGTTACGGTGGGGGGTACTATGGCTACACCTTC. The V call is TRBV6-6, the J call TRBJ1-2; TRBD1 is a possible D gene (5 bases). Germline lookup yields CDR1 MNHNY and CDR2 SVGAGI (reference sequence). The CDR3 length is 14 residues. V lost 2 bases, J lost 3 bases, and 10 bases lay in between.

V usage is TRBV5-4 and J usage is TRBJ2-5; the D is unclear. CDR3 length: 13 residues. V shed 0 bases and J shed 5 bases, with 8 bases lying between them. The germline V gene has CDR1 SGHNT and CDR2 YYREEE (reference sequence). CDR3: CASSLVVGETQYF. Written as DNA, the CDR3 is TGTGCCAGCAGCTTGGTAGTGGGGGAGACCCAGTACTTC.

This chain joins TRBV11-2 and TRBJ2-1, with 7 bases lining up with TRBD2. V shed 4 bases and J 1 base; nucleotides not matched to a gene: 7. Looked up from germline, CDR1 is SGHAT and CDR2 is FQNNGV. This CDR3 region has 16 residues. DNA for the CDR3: TGTGCCAGCAGCTCCCCGGGGGGTGGTTCCTACAATGAGCAGTTCTTC. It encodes CASSSPGGGSYNEQFF.

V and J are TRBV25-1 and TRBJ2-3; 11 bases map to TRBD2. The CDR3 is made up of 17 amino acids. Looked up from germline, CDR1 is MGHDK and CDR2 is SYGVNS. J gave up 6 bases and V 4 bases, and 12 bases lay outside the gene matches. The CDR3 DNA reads TGTGCCAGCAGTGGCAGCACGGGACTAGCGGCTCTTGATACGCAGTATTTT. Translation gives CASSGSTGLAALDTQYF.

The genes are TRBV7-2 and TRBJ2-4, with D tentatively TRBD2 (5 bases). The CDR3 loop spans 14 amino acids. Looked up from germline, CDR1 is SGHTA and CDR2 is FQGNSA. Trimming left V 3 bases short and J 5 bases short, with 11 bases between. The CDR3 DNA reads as TGTGCCAGCAGCTTGGGGAGCCCGGAAAACATTCAGTACTTC. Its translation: CASSLGSPENIQYF. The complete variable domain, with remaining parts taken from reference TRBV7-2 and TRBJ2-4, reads GAGVSQSPSNKVTEKGKDVELRCDPISGHTALYWYRQSLGQGLEFLIYFQGNSAPDKSGLPSDRFSAERTGGSVSTLTIQRTQQEDSAVYLCASSLGSPENIQYFGAGTRLSVL.

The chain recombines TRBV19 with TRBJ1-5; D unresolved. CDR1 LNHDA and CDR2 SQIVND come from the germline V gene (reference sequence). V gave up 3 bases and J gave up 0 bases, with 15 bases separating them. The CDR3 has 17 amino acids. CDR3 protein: CASSIKGPVDSNQPQHF. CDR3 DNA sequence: TGTGCCAGTAGTATTAAGGGCCCTGTGGATAGCAATCAGCCCCAGCATTTT.

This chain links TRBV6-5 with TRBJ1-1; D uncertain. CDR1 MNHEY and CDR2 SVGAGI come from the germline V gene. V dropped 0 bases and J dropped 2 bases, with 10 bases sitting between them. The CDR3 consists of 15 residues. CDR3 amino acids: CASSYSGRTNTEAFF. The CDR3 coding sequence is TGTGCCAGCAGTTACTCAGGACGGACCAACACTGAAGCTTTCTTT.

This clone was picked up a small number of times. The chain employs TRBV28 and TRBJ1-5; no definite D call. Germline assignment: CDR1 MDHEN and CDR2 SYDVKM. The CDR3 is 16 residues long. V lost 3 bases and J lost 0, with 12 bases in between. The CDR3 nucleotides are TGTGCCAGCAGTTTGGTGGCGGAACTTAGCAATCAGCCCCAGCATTTT. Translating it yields CASSLVAELSNQPQHF.